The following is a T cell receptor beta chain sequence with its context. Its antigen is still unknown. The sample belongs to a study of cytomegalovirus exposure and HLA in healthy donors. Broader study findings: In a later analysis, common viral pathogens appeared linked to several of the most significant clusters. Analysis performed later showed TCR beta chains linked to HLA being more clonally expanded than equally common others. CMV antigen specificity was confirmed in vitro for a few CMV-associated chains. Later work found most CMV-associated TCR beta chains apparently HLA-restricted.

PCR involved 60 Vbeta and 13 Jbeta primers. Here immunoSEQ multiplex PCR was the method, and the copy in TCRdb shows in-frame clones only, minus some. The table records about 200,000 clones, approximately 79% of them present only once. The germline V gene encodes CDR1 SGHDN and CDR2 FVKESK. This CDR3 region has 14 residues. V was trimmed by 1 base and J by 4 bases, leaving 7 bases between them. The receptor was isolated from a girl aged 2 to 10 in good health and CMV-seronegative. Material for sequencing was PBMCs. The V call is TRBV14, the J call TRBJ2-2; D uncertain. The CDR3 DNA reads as TGTGCCAGCAGCCAAGTTACTGCCACCGGGGAGCTGTTTTTT. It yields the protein CASSQVTATGELFF.